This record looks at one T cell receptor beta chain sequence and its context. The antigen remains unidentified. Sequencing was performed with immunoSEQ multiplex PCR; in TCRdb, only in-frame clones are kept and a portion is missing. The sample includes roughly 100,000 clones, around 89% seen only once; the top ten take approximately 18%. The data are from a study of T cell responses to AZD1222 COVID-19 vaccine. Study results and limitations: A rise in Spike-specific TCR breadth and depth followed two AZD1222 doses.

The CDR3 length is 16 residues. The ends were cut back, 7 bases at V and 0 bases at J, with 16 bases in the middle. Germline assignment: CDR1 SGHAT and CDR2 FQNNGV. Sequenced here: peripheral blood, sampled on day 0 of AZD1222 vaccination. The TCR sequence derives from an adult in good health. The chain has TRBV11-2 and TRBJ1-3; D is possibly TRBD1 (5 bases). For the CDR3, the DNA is TGTGCCAGCAACAGTAGACAGCGCCACTCTGGAAACACCATATATTTT. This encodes CASNSRQRHSGNTIYF.